This TCR beta chain was found in a study of T cell responses to AZD1222 COVID-19 vaccine. Study-level results: Spike-specific TCRs gained breadth and depth after people received two AZD1222 doses. The peak T cell response came first, and repertoires were sampled only after it.

About this clone itself: The antigen remains unidentified.

Data came from immunoSEQ multiplex PCR; TCRdb stores just in-frame clones and leaves some out. The sample holds over 150,000 clones, 94% seen once. The germline V gene has CDR1 SGHRS and CDR2 YFSETQ. Trimming removed 2 bases at V and 3 bases at J, with 6 bases between. This CDR3 contains 12 residues. Material: peripheral blood, obtained 28 days after the second AZD1222 dose. The clonotype comes from an adult who received the AZD1222 COVID-19 vaccine. This chain connects TRBV5-1 to TRBJ2-7; D remains ambiguous. The DNA for the CDR3 is TGCGCCAGCAGCTTAATGGGCTACGAGCAGTACTTC. Residues: CASSLMGYEQYF. The whole variable domain, filled in from reference TRBV5-1 and TRBJ2-7, reads KAGVTQTPRYLIKTRGQQVTLSCSPISGHRSVSWYQQTPGQGLQFLFEYFSETQRNKGNFPGRFSGRQFSNSRSEMNVSTLELGDSALYLCASSLMGYEQYFGPGTRLTVT.